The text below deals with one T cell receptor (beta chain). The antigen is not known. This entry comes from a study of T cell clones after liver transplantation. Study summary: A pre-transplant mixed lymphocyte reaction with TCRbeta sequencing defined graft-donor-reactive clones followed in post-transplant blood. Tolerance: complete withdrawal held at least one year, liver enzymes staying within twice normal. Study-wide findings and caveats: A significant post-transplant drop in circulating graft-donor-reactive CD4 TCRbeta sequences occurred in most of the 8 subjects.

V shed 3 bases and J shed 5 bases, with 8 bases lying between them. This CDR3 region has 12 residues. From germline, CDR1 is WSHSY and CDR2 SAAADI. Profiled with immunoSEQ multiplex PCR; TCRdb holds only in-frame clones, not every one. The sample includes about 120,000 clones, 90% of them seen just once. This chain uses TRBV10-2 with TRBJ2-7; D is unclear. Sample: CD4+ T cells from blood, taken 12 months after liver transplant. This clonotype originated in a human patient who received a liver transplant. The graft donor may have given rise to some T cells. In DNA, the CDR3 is TGCGCCAGCAGTGACGGCGTAAACGAGCAGTACTTC. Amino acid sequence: CASSDGVNEQYF.